This TCR beta chain was recorded in a study of human T cells and chemical hapten exposure. On the study more broadly: Across its roughly 22 weeks, the study gave patients weekly diphenylcyclopropenone doses to the scalp.

The study's findings and limits: DPC sensitization produced no change in TCRs with frequency above 1 in 1000.

In the source study's methods: From approximately 21,000 to 630,000 TCRs were found per sample, with a median of around 100,000. MiXCR, run by TCRdb on the RACE reads, gives a single entry per CDR3 protein. These V and J calls rely on TCRdb rather than the paper's analysis. The sample holds more than 150,000 distinct CDR3 sequences, about 14% seen once. To note about this clonotype: Its antigen remains unidentified.

Noted time point: patch test 1, 2 weeks after DPC sensitization. The treatment here: therapeutic diphenylcyclopropenone sensitization with weekly scalp DPC. The drawing of blood occurred before each patch test was applied. The V and J ends lost 7 bases and 3 bases respectively, with 16 bases between them. Germline assignment: CDR1 MNHEY and CDR2 SVGAGI. This CDR3 has 15 residues. The clonotype was recovered from a woman aged 30 to 39 with alopecia areata. Some clones in this sample may be carry-over from other donors' samples. The specimen comprised whole blood, sampled in connection with sensitization to the hapten diphenylcyclopropenone (DPC). The gene calls are TRBV6-5 and TRBJ2-1; D unclear. The CDR3 region is CASTALGPNYNEQFF. The CDR3 coding sequence is TGTGCCAGCACCGCGTTAGGACCCAACTACAATGAGCAGTTCTTC.